This TCR beta chain was retrieved from a study of T cell clonality in common variable immunodeficiency. Trimming took off 0 bases at V and 10 bases at J, with 10 bases between the two ends. Germline V gives CDR1 MNHNS, CDR2 SASEGT. The CDR3 is 14 amino acids. The assay was immunoSEQ multiplex PCR, and TCRdb's table has in-frame clones only and misses some. There are about 28,000 clones in the sample, none observed a single time. This clone was picked up many times. The CDR3 extends 3 residues past the end of the read, so its final part is completed from the germline J gene. The receptor was isolated from a person aged 18 to 75 in good health. Specimen: peripheral blood mononuclear cells. The chain employs TRBV6-1 and TRBJ1-6; D is possibly TRBD1 (5 bases). The covered CDR3 bases are TGTGCCAGCAGTGAAGCGTGGGGACTGTCACCC. It is translated as CASSEAWGLSP. The entire CDR3 protein reads CASSEAWGLSPLHF.